This TCR beta chain came from a study of blood T cells in healthy people across ages (dated by TCRdb to about 2015). In the study overall: In model experiments, roughly one uniquely barcoded TCR beta cDNA molecule per two T cells was captured by template switching. Using deep sequencing normalized with unique cDNA molecular identifiers, the study measured how TCR beta repertoire diversity changes with age. Four age groups were formed from the donors: young (average around 15 years), middle-aged (roughly 38), aged (more than 55) and long-lived (around 82). To avoid experimental bias, donors of different ages were spread randomly across the sequencing lanes. Using the same blood draw, the study looked at two additional independent replicas of 1 million unique cDNA reads for two donors, one aged 18 to 30 and the other aged 80 or older.

The donors were roughly 40 Caucasian individuals from Russia, aged about 6 to 95 years, who were systemically healthy. Each donor gave about 9.7 milliliters of peripheral blood, drawn into EDTA-treated Vacutainer tubes. Ficoll-Paque density-gradient centrifugation was used to isolate PBMCs, with at least 6.5 million per sample. Trizol reagent was used to extract total RNA from PBMCs, with at least 5.5 micrograms per sample. For every donor, flow cytometry on a PBMC aliquot measured the percentage of naive CD45RAhigh/CD27high T cells. For this clonotype: Its antigen target is currently unknown. No base quality values were provided; no much bigger clone lies one nucleotide off.

On the study overall, not on this receptor specifically: Observed TCR beta diversity per million T cells fell roughly linearly with age, and a significant reduction was already apparent by age around 40. The CMV infection status of donors was not known, potentially confounding age-related changes in expanded clonotypes. There was a strong correlation between observed TCR beta diversity and the percentage of naive T cells measured by flow cytometry. Estimates of total diversity from one million sequenced T cells were regarded as lower bounds and underestimates. Compared with the aged group, more naive CD4+ T cells, fewer expanded clones and increased TCR diversity were shown by the long-lived group, suggesting age selection. Since profiling was done on bulk unsorted PBMCs, naive and antigen-experienced compartments could not be conclusively compared.

Receptor libraries were prepared by 5' RACE. This sample was sequenced with an Illumina HiSeq 2500. A second PCR of roughly 7 to 11 cycles was performed with a sample-barcoded 5' primer and a J-beta primer mix. A unique molecular identifier was introduced onto each TCR beta cDNA molecule by a template-switch 5' adaptor carrying 12 random nucleotides. At least 2.5 million CDR3-containing paired-end reads were obtained from each sample. First-strand cDNA synthesis was performed from all RNA using the Mint cDNA synthesis kit, with priming by a TRBC-specific oligonucleotide. Following uracil-DNA glycosylase treatment, all cDNA underwent a first 18-cycle PCR with the universal primers M1SS and BC2_uni_R. The authors processed their data as follows. Each sample was normalized by randomly selecting 1 million high-quality reads, each carrying a distinct molecular identifier. Instead of being binned into consensus sequences, reads that shared molecular identifiers were thrown out. MiTCR, run with a Q25 quality threshold and the strictest error-elimination algorithm, handled CDR3 identification, clonotype clustering and error correction. A nonparametric unseen species model with Euler transformation was used to estimate a lower bound on total TCR beta diversity. TCRdb's own reprocessing of the public reads used fastp at Q25 and MiXCR and kept productive beta chains. Records with the same CDR3 protein are collapsed into one entry carrying the most frequent genes and DNA. The V and J calls come from TCRdb's annotation, not from the publication. This sample gives 550,000 to 600,000 distinct CDR3 sequences in total; 25% to 30% of them show up just once. The ten largest clones capture 18% of the sample.

The TCR originated in a woman between 70 and 85 years old in good health. The specimen sequenced was blood.

The bases read TGTGCCAGCCGAGGAGCGGGGGGGAACACCGGGGAGCTGTTTTTT. Translation gives CASRGAGGNTGELFF. The chain uses TRBV11-2 and TRBJ2-2, with 9 bases matching TRBD2. Its CDR3 holds 15 amino acids, cysteine through phenylalanine. Only CDR3 DNA remains: 45 bases, in frame from the first base. CDR1 SGHAT and CDR2 FQNNGV are derived from the germline V gene. The germline V end is reduced by 8 bases and the J end by 1 base; junction bases left unmatched: 5.